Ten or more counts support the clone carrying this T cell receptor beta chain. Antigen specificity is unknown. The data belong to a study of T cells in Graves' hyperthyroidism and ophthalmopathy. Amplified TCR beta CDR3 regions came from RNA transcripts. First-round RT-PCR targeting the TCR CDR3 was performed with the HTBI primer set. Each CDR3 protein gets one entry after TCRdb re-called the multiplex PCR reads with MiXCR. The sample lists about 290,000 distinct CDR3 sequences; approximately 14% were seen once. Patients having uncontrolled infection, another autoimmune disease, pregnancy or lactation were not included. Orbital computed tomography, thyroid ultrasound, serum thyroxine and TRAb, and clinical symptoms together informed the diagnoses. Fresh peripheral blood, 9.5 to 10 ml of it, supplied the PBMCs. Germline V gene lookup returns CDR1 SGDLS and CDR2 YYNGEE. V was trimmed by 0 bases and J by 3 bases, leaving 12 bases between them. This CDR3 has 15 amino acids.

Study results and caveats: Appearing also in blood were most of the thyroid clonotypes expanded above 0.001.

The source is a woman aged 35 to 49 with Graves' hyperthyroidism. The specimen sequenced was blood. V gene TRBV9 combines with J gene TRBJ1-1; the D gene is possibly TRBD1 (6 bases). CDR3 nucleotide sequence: TGTGCCAGCAGCGTAGGTCGGGGGGCAGACACTGAAGCTTTCTTT. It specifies CASSVGRGADTEAFF.